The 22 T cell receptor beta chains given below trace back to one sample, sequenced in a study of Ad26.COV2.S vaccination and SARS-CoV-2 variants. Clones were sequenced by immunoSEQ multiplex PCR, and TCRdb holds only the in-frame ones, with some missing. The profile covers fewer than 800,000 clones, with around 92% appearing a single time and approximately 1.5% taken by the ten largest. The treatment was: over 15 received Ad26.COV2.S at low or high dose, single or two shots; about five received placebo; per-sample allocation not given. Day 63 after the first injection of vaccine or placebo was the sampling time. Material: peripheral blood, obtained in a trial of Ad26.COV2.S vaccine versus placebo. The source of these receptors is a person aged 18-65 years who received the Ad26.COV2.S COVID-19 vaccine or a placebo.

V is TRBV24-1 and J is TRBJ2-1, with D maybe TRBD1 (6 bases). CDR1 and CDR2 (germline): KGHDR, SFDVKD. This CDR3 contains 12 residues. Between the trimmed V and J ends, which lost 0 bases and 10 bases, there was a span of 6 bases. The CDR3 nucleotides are TGTGCCACCAGTGATTTGGGGACAGAGCAGTTCTTC. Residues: CATSDLGTEQFF.

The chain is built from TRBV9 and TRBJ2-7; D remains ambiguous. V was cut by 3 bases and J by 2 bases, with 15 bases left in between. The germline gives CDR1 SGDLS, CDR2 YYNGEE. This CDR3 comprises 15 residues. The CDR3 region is CASSATDNSAYEQYF. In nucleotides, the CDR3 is TGTGCCAGCAGCGCGACTGATAACTCTGCCTACGAGCAGTACTTC.

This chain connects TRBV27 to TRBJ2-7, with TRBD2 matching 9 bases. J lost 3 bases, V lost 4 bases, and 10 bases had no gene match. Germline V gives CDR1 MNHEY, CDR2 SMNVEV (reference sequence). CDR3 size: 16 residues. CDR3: CASSSSKSGGLYEQYF. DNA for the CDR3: TGTGCCAGCAGTTCATCAAAGAGCGGGGGGCTCTACGAGCAGTACTTC.

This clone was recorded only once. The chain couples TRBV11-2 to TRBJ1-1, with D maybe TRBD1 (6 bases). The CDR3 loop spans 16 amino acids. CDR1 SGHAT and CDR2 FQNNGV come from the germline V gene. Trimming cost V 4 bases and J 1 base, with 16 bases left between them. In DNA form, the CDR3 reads TGTGCCAGCAGCTCCCAGGGGCCAGGGGCGAACACTGAAGCTTTCTTT. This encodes CASSSQGPGANTEAFF. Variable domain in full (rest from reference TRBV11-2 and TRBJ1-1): EAGVAQSPRYKIIEKRQSVAFWCNPISGHATLYWYQQILGQGPKLLIQFQNNGVVDDSQLPKDRFSAERLKGVDSTLKIQPAKLEDSAVYLCASSSQGPGANTEAFFGQGTRLTVV.

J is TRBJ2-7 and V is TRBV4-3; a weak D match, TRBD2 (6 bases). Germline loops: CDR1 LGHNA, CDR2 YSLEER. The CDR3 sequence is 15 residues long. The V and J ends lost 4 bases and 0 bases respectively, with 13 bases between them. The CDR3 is CASSLLYGSSYEQYF. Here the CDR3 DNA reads TGCGCCAGCAGCCTCCTGTACGGGAGCTCCTACGAGCAGTACTTC.

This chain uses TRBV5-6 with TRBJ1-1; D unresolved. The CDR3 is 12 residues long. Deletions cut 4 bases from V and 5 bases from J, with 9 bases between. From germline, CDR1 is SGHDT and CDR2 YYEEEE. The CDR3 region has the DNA TGTGCCAGCAGCAGATTGCGGACTGAAGCTTTCTTT. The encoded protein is CASSRLRTEAFF.

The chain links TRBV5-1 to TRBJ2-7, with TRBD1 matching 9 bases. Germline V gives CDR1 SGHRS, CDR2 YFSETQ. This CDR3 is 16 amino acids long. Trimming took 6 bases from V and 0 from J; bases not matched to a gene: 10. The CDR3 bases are TGCGCCAGCACTTCTACAGGGACAGGGAGCTCCTACGAGCAGTACTTC. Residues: CASTSTGTGSSYEQYF. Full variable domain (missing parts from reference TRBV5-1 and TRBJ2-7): KAGVTQTPRYLIKTRGQQVTLSCSPISGHRSVSWYQQTPGQGLQFLFEYFSETQRNKGNFPGRFSGRQFSNSRSEMNVSTLELGDSALYLCASTSTGTGSSYEQYFGPGTRLTVT.

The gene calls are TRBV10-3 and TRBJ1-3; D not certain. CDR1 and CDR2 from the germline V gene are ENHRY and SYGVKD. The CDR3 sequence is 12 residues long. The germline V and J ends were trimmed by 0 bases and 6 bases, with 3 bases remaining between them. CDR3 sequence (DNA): TGTGCCATCAGTGAGTCCGAAAACACCATATATTTT. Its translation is CAISESENTIYF.

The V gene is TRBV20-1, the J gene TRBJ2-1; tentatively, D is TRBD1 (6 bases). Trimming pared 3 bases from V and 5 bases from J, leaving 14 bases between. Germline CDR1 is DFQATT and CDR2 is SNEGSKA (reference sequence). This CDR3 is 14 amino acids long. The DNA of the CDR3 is TGCAGTGCTAGTCTCACCTCAGGGGACAATGAGCAGTTCTTC. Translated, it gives CSASLTSGDNEQFF.

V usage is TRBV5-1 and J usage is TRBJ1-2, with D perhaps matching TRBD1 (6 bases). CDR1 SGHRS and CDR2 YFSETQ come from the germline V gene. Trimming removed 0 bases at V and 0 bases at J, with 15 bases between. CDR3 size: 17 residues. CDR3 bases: TGCGCCAGCAGCTTGGGCCCCGGACAGTTAGCTAACTATGGCTACACCTTC. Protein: CASSLGPGQLANYGYTF. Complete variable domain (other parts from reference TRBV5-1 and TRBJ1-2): KAGVTQTPRYLIKTRGQQVTLSCSPISGHRSVSWYQQTPGQGLQFLFEYFSETQRNKGNFPGRFSGRQFSNSRSEMNVSTLELGDSALYLCASSLGPGQLANYGYTFGSGTRLTVV.

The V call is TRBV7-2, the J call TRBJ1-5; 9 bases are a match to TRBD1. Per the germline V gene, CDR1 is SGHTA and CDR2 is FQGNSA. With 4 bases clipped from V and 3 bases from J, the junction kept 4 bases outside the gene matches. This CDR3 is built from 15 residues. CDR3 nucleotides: TGTGCCAGCAGCTCGGACAGGGGCCTCAATCAGCCCCAGCATTTT. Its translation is CASSSDRGLNQPQHF.

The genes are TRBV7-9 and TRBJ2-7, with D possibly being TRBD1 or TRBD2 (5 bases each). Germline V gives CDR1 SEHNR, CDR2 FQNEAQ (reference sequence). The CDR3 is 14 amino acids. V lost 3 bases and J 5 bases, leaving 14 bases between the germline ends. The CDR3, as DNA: TGTGCCAGCAGCTTTGATCGGGACGCCGACGAGCAGTACTTC. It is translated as CASSFDRDADEQYF.

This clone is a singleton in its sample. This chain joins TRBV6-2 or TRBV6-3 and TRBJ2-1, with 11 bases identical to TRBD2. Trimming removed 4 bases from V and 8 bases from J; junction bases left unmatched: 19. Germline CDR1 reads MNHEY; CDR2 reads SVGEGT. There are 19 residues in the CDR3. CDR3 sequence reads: CASSFKGTSGSAQGDEQFF. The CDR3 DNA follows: TGTGCCAGCAGTTTTAAGGGAACTAGCGGGAGCGCCCAAGGGGATGAGCAGTTCTTC.

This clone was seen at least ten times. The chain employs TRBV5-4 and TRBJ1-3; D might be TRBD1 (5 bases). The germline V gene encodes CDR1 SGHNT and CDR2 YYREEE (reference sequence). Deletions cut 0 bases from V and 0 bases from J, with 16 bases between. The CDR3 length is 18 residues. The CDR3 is CASSLGSGGVDSGNTIYF. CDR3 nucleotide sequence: TGTGCCAGCAGCTTGGGATCCGGGGGGGTCGACTCTGGAAACACCATATATTTT.

The CDR3 region has the DNA TGCGCCAGCAGTGTTCAGCGGGGTGAGCAGTTCTTC. It specifies CASSVQRGEQFF. The J gene is TRBJ2-1, the V gene TRBV10-1; 7 bases match TRBD2. The CDR3 has 12 residues. The ends lost 4 bases at V and 9 bases at J; junction bases unmatched: 3. Germline CDR1 reads WNHNN; CDR2 reads SYGVQD (reference sequence).

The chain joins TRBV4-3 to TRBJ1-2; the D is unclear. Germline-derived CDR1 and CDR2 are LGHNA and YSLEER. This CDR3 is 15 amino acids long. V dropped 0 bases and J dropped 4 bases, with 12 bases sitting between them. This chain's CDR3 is CASSQEIGPTYGYTF. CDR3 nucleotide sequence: TGCGCCAGCAGCCAAGAGATCGGGCCCACCTATGGCTACACCTTC.

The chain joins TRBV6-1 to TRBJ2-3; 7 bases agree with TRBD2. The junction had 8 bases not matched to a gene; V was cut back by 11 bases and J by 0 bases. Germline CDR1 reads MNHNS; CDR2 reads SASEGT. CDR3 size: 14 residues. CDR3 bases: TGTGCCTCCCGGGGAGGGGCTAGCACAGATACGCAGTATTTT. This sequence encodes CASRGGASTDTQYF.

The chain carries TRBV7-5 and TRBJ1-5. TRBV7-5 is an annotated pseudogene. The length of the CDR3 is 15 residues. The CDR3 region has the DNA TGTGCCAGAAGCTTACGTGGTTATAGCAATCAGCCCCAGCATTTT. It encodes CARSLRGYSNQPQHF.

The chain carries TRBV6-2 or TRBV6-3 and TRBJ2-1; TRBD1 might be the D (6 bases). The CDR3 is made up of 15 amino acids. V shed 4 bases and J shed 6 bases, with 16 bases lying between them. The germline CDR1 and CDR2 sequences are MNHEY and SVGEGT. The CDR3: CASSSPGRGGNEQFF. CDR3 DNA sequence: TGTGCCAGCAGTTCCCCGGGACGAGGGGGCAATGAGCAGTTCTTC.

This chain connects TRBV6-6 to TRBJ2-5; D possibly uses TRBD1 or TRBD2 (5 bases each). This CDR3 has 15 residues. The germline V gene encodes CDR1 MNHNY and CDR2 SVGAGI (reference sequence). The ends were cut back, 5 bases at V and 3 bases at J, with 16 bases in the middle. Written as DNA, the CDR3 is TGTGCCAGCAGTCACCGGACCCTGGGGGAAGAGACCCAGTACTTC. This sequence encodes CASSHRTLGEETQYF.

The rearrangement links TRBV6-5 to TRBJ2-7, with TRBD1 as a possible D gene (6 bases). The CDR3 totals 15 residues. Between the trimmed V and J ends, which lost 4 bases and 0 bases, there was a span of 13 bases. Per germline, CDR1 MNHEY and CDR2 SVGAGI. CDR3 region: CASSSYRDRSYEQYF. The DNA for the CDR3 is TGTGCCAGCAGTTCATACAGGGACCGCTCCTACGAGCAGTACTTC.

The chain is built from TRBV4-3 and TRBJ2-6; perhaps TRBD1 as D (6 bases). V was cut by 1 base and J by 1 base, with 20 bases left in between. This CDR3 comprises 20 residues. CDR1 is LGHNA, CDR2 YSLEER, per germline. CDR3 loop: CASSQGTIGTTLSGANVLTF. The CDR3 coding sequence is TGCGCCAGCAGCCAAGGGACCATCGGGACAACTTTATCTGGGGCCAACGTCCTGACTTTC.